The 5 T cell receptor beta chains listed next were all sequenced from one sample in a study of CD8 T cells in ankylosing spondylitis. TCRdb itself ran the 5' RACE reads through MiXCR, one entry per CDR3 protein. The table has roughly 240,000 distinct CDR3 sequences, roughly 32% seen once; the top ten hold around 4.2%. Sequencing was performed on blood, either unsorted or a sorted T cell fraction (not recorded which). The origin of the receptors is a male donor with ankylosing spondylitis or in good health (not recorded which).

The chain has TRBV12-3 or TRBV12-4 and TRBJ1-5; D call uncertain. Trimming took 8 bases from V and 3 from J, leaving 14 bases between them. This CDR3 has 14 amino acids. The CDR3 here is CASVPDGTNQPQHF. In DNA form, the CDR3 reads TGTGCCAGCGTCCCGGACGGCACCAATCAGCCCCAGCATTTT.

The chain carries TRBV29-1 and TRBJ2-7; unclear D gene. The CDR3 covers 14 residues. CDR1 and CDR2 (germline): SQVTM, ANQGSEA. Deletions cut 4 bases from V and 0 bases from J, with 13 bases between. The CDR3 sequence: CSVVSSAISYEQYF. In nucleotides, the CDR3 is TGCAGCGTTGTTTCTTCGGCAATCTCCTACGAGCAGTACTTC.

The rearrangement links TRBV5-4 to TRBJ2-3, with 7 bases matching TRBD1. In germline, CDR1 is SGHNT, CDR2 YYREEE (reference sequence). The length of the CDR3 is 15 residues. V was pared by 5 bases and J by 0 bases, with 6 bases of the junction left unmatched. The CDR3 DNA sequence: TGTGCCAGCAGGGATGGGACAGCGAGCACAGATACGCAGTATTTT. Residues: CASRDGTASTDTQYF.

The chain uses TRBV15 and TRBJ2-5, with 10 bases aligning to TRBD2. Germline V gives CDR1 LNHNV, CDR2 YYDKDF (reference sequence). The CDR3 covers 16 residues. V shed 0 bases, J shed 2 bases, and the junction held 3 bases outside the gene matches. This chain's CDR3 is CATSRDASGGQETQYF. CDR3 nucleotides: TGTGCCACCAGCAGAGATGCTAGCGGGGGACAAGAGACCCAGTACTTC. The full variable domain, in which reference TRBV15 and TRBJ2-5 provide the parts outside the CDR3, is DAMVIQNPRYQVTQFGKPVTLSCSQTLNHNVMYWYQQKSSQAPKLLFHYYDKDFNNEADTPDNFQSRRPNTSFCFLDIRSPGLGDTAMYLCATSRDASGGQETQYFGPGTRLLVL.

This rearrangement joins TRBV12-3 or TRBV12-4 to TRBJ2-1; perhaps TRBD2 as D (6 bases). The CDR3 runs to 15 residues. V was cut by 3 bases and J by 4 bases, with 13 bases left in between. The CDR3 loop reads CASSLEGSGYNEQFF. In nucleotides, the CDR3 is TGTGCCAGCAGTTTGGAGGGATCGGGGTACAATGAGCAGTTCTTC.